The rows below give T cell receptor beta chains drawn from one sample of a study of T cell responses to AZD1222 COVID-19 vaccine. TCRdb keeps only in-frame clones here, not all; method: immunoSEQ multiplex PCR. The data contain approximately 67,000 clones, nearly 90% of them singletons. The starting material was peripheral blood, obtained 28 days after the second AZD1222 dose. The receptors here all came from an adult who received the AZD1222 COVID-19 vaccine. Both conserved end residues are part of each CDR3. The D gene is left open where the match is weak. For some rows the clone size is stated as once, few or many, or as a class when expanded; others skip it.

>.|TRBV6-5|.|TRBJ2-7
CASSYENRAYEQYF
TGTGCCAGCAGTTACGAGAACAGGGCTTACGAGCAGTACTTC
>.|TRBV6-2/TRBV6-3|.|TRBJ2-2
CASSRSGDTGELFF
TGTGCCAGCAGTCGTTCAGGGGACACCGGGGAGCTGTTTTTT
>TRBD1|TRBV2|.|TRBJ2-7
CASRRQGGSYEQYF
TGTGCCAGCAGAAGACAGGGGGGTTCCTACGAGCAGTACTTC
>TRBD2|TRBV5-4|.|TRBJ2-3
CASSPQLAEGRTDTQYF
TGTGCCAGCAGCCCACAACTAGCGGAGGGACGCACAGATACGCAGTATTTT
>.|TRBV30|.|TRBJ1-5
CAWSFGGVGQPQHF
TGTGCCTGGAGTTTTGGAGGGGTTGGTCAGCCCCAGCATTTT
>TRBD1|TRBV23-1|.|TRBJ2-7
CASSQSGTVRYEQYF
TGCGCCAGCAGTCAATCGGGGACAGTGCGCTACGAGCAGTACTTC
>TRBD2|TRBV11-2|.|TRBJ2-7
CASSLGTSGAHEQYF
TGTGCCAGCAGCCTAGGCACTAGCGGAGCCCACGAGCAGTACTTC
>TRBD1|TRBV27|.|TRBJ2-7
CASSLSGQSSYEQYF
TGTGCCAGCAGTTTATCGGGACAGAGCTCCTACGAGCAGTACTTC
>.|TRBV15|.|TRBJ1-3
CATSPRSGSGRTIYF
TGTGCCACCAGCCCCAGGTCGGGGTCGGGTCGGACCATATATTTT
>.|TRBV12-3/TRBV12-4|.|TRBJ1-2
CASTSQGRGHTF
TGTGCCAGCACCTCTCAGGGGAGGGGCCACACCTTC
>TRBD1|TRBV2|.|TRBJ2-7
CASSYLTGGNYEQYF
TGTGCCAGCAGCTACCTGACAGGGGGGAACTACGAGCAGTACTTC
>.|TRBV28|few|TRBJ2-7
CASRKPGRGSSYEQYF
TGTGCCAGCAGAAAGCCGGGACGGGGGAGCTCCTACGAGCAGTACTTC
>.|TRBV4-1|.|TRBJ1-6
CASSHLFSYNSPLHF
TGCGCCAGCAGCCACCTATTCTCCTATAATTCACCCCTCCACTTT
>TRBD2|TRBV3-1/TRBV3-2|.|TRBJ2-7
CASSQDVGRGSEQYF
TGTGCCAGCAGCCAAGATGTAGGGAGGGGCTCCGAGCAGTACTTC
>TRBD2|TRBV5-6|once|TRBJ2-7
CASSQGLAGAYEQYF
TGTGCCAGCAGCCAGGGACTAGCGGGGGCCTACGAGCAGTACTTC
>.|TRBV6-1|once|TRBJ2-7
CASSEIGGSGYEQYF
TGTGCCAGCAGTGAAATTGGAGGGAGCGGCTACGAGCAGTACTTC
>.|TRBV29-1|.|TRBJ1-1
CSVGRGATDSAEAFF
TGCAGCGTTGGCCGGGGGGCGACGGATTCTGCTGAAGCTTTCTTT
>.|TRBV7-2|.|TRBJ2-6
CASSLVAGANVLTF
TGTGCCAGCAGCTTAGTGGCTGGGGCCAACGTCCTGACTTTC
>.|TRBV13|.|TRBJ2-7
CASSSPDRTYEQYF
TGTGCCAGCAGCTCACCGGACAGAACCTACGAGCAGTACTTC
>.|TRBV19|.|TRBJ1-1
CASSPLRAQPMNTEAFF
TGTGCCAGTAGTCCCCTTAGGGCCCAACCCATGAACACTGAAGCTTTCTTT